Below, one T cell receptor beta chain is given with its context. Its antigen is not known. V shed 10 bases, J shed 4 bases, and the junction held 6 bases outside the gene matches. Looked up from germline, CDR1 is MDHEN and CDR2 is SYDVKM. The CDR3 loop spans 13 amino acids. This sample was included in a study of T cells after yellow fever vaccination. General study findings and limits: The secondary response showed a weaker magnitude and a faster peak, day 5 versus 15. A minor fraction of clonotypes spanned both CD4 and CD8 compartments. Abundant clonotypes from the bulk population could get into FACS-sorted repertoires as contaminants.

In making TCR cDNA, 5'RACE template switching added a universal primer site and UMIs to it. A single record per CDR3 protein comes from TCRdb applying MiXCR to the 5' RACE reads. Altogether some 670,000 distinct CDR3 sequences are present, about 12% being singletons, with the ten largest covering under 15%. The starting material was PBMCs, obtained on the day of the yellow fever booster vaccination. The chain combines TRBV28 with TRBJ2-5, with 10 positions matching TRBD2. This receptor was identified in a man aged 25-40 years who received the YFV17D yellow fever vaccine. The CDR3 loop reads CATHSGRLETQYF. The DNA for the CDR3 is TGTGCCACCCATAGCGGGAGGTTAGAGACCCAGTACTTC.